This T cell receptor beta chain was captured by sequencing in a study of shared clonotypes between healthy human individuals. Study-level points and caveats: Sharing across a handful of donors was seen in 4.5% to 5.5% of naive CD4 clonotypes.

Splitting the CD4+ cells yielded a CD45RA+ naive subset and a CD45RA-negative memory subset. CDR3 length: 13 residues. Trimming pared 7 bases from V and 8 bases from J, leaving 14 bases between. The V gene's germline CDR1 is MNHEY and CDR2 SMNVEV (reference sequence). As regards this clone: The target antigen is unknown.

At a deep level, the assay was run. Sequencing was performed with immunoSEQ multiplex PCR; in TCRdb, only in-frame clones are kept and a portion is missing. The data show some 1,400,000 clones, roughly 96% seen once. This chain uses TRBV27 with TRBJ1-4, with unresolved D. The sequence was obtained from a man aged 25 to 40 in good health. The sequenced sample was naive CD4+ T cells sorted from blood. Subset specified: CD45RA+ positively selected. The CDR3 sequence is CASTSRYGEKLFF. The CDR3 DNA follows: TGTGCCAGCACCTCCCGGTATGGGGAAAAACTGTTTTTT.